This T cell receptor beta chain was profiled in a study of cytomegalovirus exposure and HLA in healthy donors. Germline V CDR1 and CDR2: MNHNS, SASEGT. The trim removed 5 bases at V and 0 bases at J, leaving 5 bases unmatched. The CDR3 runs 16 residues. Broader study findings: The study labeled 170 or so TCR beta chains cytomegalovirus-associated. First-cohort TCR clusters tended to co-occur in the approximately 120 validation repertoires, a later analysis found.

Remarks on this clone: The antigen remains undetermined.

Here immunoSEQ multiplex PCR was the method, and the copy in TCRdb shows in-frame clones only, minus some. The repertoire has about 150,000 clones, 80% to 90% of them found once; the top ten carry over 5%. The material sequenced was PBMCs. This sequence joins TRBV6-1 and TRBJ1-5, with TRBD1 identical over 9 bases. This clonotype originated in a woman under 40 in good health and CMV-seropositive. The chain's CDR3 is CASSKGTGYSNQPQHF. The CDR3 coding sequence is TGTGCCAGCAGTAAAGGGACAGGGTATAGCAATCAGCCCCAGCATTTT.